The clone carrying this TCR beta chain was counted a single time. The antigen remains undetermined. Time point meaning: persistent/refractory GD, antithyroid drugs over 5 years with positive TRAb. PBMC RNA served as the TCR library source. Graves' disease diagnosis followed American Thyroid Association guidelines. This sample was taken from a study of regulatory T cells in long-lasting Graves disease. Findings of the study overall: Persistent disease showed a preference for TRBV28, TRBJ1-2 and TRBJ2-5.

According to the study, TCR beta libraries were built with iRepertoire HTBI primers and CDR3-region Arm-PCR. TCRdb re-called the multiplex PCR reads through MiXCR, storing one row per CDR3 protein. The table records 650,000 to 700,000 distinct CDR3 sequences, about 32% of them present only once. CDR1 and CDR2 (germline): SGHRS, YFSETQ. Trimming cost V 1 base and J 6 bases, with 17 bases left between them. This CDR3 comprises 15 residues. This chain joins TRBV5-1 and TRBJ2-7; weak D call: TRBD2 (6 bases). This TCR was sampled from a female donor with Graves disease. The specimen was peripheral blood mononuclear cells (PBMCs), collected when the disease was refractory, from a patient treated with antithyroid drugs. The CDR3 reads CASSLRQRVPGEQYF. Written as DNA, the CDR3 is TGCGCCAGCAGCTTGAGACAGCGGGTTCCGGGCGAGCAGTACTTC.